The 31 T cell receptor beta chains below all came from one sample that was sequenced in a study of T cell responses to AZD1222 COVID-19 vaccine. The method was immunoSEQ multiplex PCR; TCRdb's version includes in-frame clones alone and lacks a portion of them. The sample records about 99,000 clones, roughly nine tenths being singletons. Sequenced here: peripheral blood, sampled 28 days after the second dose of the MenACWY control vaccine. These TCRs come from an adult who received the MenACWY meningococcal vaccine as a control.

J is TRBJ1-2 and V is TRBV30; D remains unclear. The CDR3 length is 13 residues. Germline CDR1 reads GTSNPN; CDR2 reads SVGIG (reference sequence). V lost 0 bases and J 4 bases, leaving 9 bases between the germline ends. CDR3 region: CAWSVPPLYGYTF. The CDR3 coding sequence is TGTGCCTGGAGTGTACCCCCCCTCTATGGCTACACCTTC.

The rearrangement joins TRBV9 to TRBJ1-1; unclear D gene. Trimming stripped 0 bases from V and 4 bases from J, with 7 bases between. The CDR3 covers 13 residues. The germline V gene encodes CDR1 SGDLS and CDR2 YYNGEE. The CDR3: CASSVAVSTEAFF. In nucleotides, the CDR3 is TGTGCCAGCAGCGTAGCGGTTAGCACTGAAGCTTTCTTT.

The rearrangement uses TRBV28 and TRBJ1-2; D not resolved. The V end lost 6 bases, the J end lost 4 bases, and 9 bases lay between the germline ends. Looked up from germline, CDR1 is MDHEN and CDR2 is SYDVKM. CDR3 length: 12 amino acids. The CDR3 sequence: CASRRSGYGYTF. The CDR3 DNA sequence: TGTGCCAGCAGGCGCAGTGGCTATGGCTACACCTTC.

The chain couples TRBV18 to TRBJ1-6; 7 bases are shared with TRBD1. Per the germline V gene, CDR1 is KGHSH and CDR2 is LQKENI. V shed 3 bases, J shed 4 bases, and the junction held 3 bases outside the gene matches. The CDR3 has 15 residues. Written as DNA, the CDR3 is TGTGCCAGCTCACCTCTGGGACAGTATAATTCACCCCTCCACTTT. Protein: CASSPLGQYNSPLHF.

This chain uses TRBV6-2 or TRBV6-3 with TRBJ1-2; D not certain. The CDR3 is 13 amino acids. CDR1 and CDR2 from the germline V gene are MNHEY and SVGEGT. Trimming pared 2 bases from V and 5 bases from J, leaving 9 bases between. The CDR3: CASSYDGPYGYTF. The CDR3 region has the DNA TGTGCCAGCAGTTACGACGGTCCTTATGGCTACACCTTC.

This chain joins TRBV7-9 and TRBJ2-5; D may be TRBD1 (5 bases). The CDR3 loop spans 13 amino acids. Germline V gene sequence: CDR1 SEHNR, CDR2 FQNEAQ (reference sequence). The V gene lost 5 bases and the J gene lost 0 bases, with 7 bases spanning the gap. The CDR3 DNA reads TGTGCCAGCAGCCAGGACAACCAAGAGACCCAGTACTTC. Translating gives CASSQDNQETQYF.

This chain joins TRBV24-1 and TRBJ1-1, with D possibly TRBD1 on 5 matching bases. The germline V gene has CDR1 KGHDR and CDR2 SFDVKD. Trimming removed 10 bases at V and 1 base at J, with 12 bases between. This CDR3 is 13 amino acids long. For the CDR3, the DNA is TGTGCCACAGCCGGGACCGCGAACACTGAAGCTTTCTTT. Its protein is CATAGTANTEAFF.

This sequence joins TRBV3-1 (or the pseudogene TRBV3-2) and TRBJ1-2; D ambiguous. Germline assignment: CDR1 LGHDT and CDR2 YNNKEL (reference sequence). The CDR3 sequence is 13 residues long. V lost 1 base and J lost 8, with 11 bases in between. As DNA, the CDR3 is TGTGCCAGCAGCCAAGGCAGGAAAGGCGGCTACACCTTC. This translates into CASSQGRKGGYTF.

V and J are TRBV7-3 and TRBJ2-2, with 9 bases that match TRBD2. V lost 8 bases, J lost 0 bases, and 4 bases stayed unmatched. CDR1 is SGHTA and CDR2 is FQGTGA in the germline V gene. This CDR3 spans 15 amino acids. DNA of the CDR3: TGTGCCAGCCGGAGCGGGGGGCCGAACACCGGGGAGCTGTTTTTT. Translation gives CASRSGGPNTGELFF. Full variable domain (outside the CDR3, taken from reference TRBV7-3 and TRBJ2-2): GAGVSQTPSNKVTEKGKYVELRCDPISGHTALYWYRQSLGQGPEFLIYFQGTGAADDSGLPNDRFFAVRPEGSVSTLKIQRTERGDSAVYLCASRSGGPNTGELFFGEGSRLTVL.

The V and J genes are TRBV10-3 and TRBJ2-7, with D perhaps matching TRBD2 (5 bases). The CDR3 sequence is 12 residues long. Germline assignment: CDR1 ENHRY and CDR2 SYGVKD. Trimming removed 5 bases from V and 2 bases from J, with 7 bases in between. CDR3 protein: CAISHGTYEQYF. In nucleotides, the CDR3 is TGTGCCATCAGTCACGGGACCTACGAGCAGTACTTC.

This chain connects TRBV27 to TRBJ1-6; D is unresolved. The CDR3 length is 12 residues. From germline, CDR1 is MNHEY and CDR2 SMNVEV (reference sequence). Trimming took off 5 bases at V and 10 bases at J, with 9 bases between the two ends. As DNA, the CDR3 is TGTGCCAGCAGTACGGGGAACTCACCCCTCCACTTT. The encoded protein is CASSTGNSPLHF.

The chain employs TRBV19 and TRBJ2-3; D perhaps matches TRBD2 (5 bases). The CDR3 has 18 amino acids. Trimming took 2 bases from V and 0 from J, leaving 18 bases between them. Germline V gene data show CDR1 as LNHDA and CDR2 as SQIVND (reference sequence). CDR3 DNA: TGTGCCAGTAGTATACGGGGAAGGGCAGGTATGAGCACAGATACGCAGTATTTT. Translating gives CASSIRGRAGMSTDTQYF.

The J gene is TRBJ1-1, the V gene TRBV24-1; D remains unclear. The CDR3 is made up of 14 amino acids. Germline loops: CDR1 KGHDR, CDR2 SFDVKD. The V gene lost 2 bases and the J gene lost 2 bases, with 8 bases spanning the gap. The CDR3 nucleotides are TGTGCCACCAGTGATTCAAACACAAACACTGAAGCTTTCTTT. Its protein product is CATSDSNTNTEAFF.

The chain has TRBV18 and TRBJ2-3; 9 bases align to TRBD1. The V segment lost 3 bases and the J segment 3 bases; nucleotides outside the gene matches: 7. Germline V CDR1 and CDR2: KGHSH, LQKENI. CDR3 length: 16 amino acids. The CDR3 reads CASSPNRGRGTDTQYF. The CDR3 bases are TGTGCCAGCTCACCGAACAGGGGGCGAGGGACAGATACGCAGTATTTT.

The chain carries TRBV5-1 and TRBJ2-7; 10 nucleotides match TRBD1. This CDR3 contains 15 residues. V was clipped by 3 bases and J by 2 bases; unmatched bases: 5. Germline V gene lookup returns CDR1 SGHRS and CDR2 YFSETQ. CDR3 nucleotides: TGCGCCAGCAGCTCCACCGGGACAGGGGCCTACGAGCAGTACTTC. Amino acids: CASSSTGTGAYEQYF.

The chain combines TRBV5-6 with TRBJ2-6; no reliable D call. From germline, CDR1 is SGHDT and CDR2 YYEEEE. Trimming took 0 bases from V and 0 from J, leaving 4 bases between them. This CDR3 is 15 amino acids long. CDR3 sequence: CASSLESSGANVLTF. The DNA for the CDR3 is TGTGCCAGCAGCTTGGAGTCCTCTGGGGCCAACGTCCTGACTTTC.

This clone has just one count. V is TRBV7-8 and J is TRBJ1-2; TRBD1 might be the D (6 bases). Germline V lookup: CDR1 SGHVS, CDR2 FQNEAQ. The CDR3 spans 14 residues. Trimming took off 5 bases at V and 1 base at J, with 11 bases between the two ends. The CDR3 DNA sequence: TGTGCCAGCAGCCCGGACAGCGTTAACTATGGCTACACCTTC. Protein: CASSPDSVNYGYTF. Full variable domain (remainder filled in from reference TRBV7-8 and TRBJ1-2): GAGVSQSPRYKVAKRGQDVALRCDPISGHVSLFWYQQALGQGPEFLTYFQNEAQLDKSGLPSDRFFAERPEGSVSTLKIQRTQQEDSAVYLCASSPDSVNYGYTFGSGTRLTVV.

The V and J genes are TRBV5-1 and TRBJ1-1; a weak D match, TRBD1 (5 bases). Per the germline V gene, CDR1 is SGHRS and CDR2 is YFSETQ. Trimming removed 4 bases from V and 2 bases from J, with 9 bases in between. The CDR3 loop spans 13 amino acids. CDR3 nucleotide sequence: TGCGCCAGCAGCAAAACAGGAAACACTGAAGCTTTCTTT. Protein: CASSKTGNTEAFF.

This clone was counted a single time. The chain carries TRBV7-2 and TRBJ2-3, with TRBD1 matching over 7 bases. CDR1 SGHTA and CDR2 FQGNSA come from the germline V gene. CDR3 length: 15 amino acids. The trim removed 4 bases at V and 6 bases at J, leaving 10 bases unmatched. The CDR3 DNA follows: TGTGCCAGCAGCTCCGGGACAGTCTTCGGGGATACGCAGTATTTT. Translation: CASSSGTVFGDTQYF.

This sequence joins TRBV5-1 and TRBJ1-2; D is unclear. This CDR3 spans 14 amino acids. Germline values: CDR1 SGHRS, CDR2 YFSETQ. V was pared by 1 base and J by 1 base, with 8 bases between. In DNA form, the CDR3 reads TGCGCCAGCAGCTTGTTGTCCGGTAACTATGGCTACACCTTC. Protein product: CASSLLSGNYGYTF.

The chain combines TRBV3-1 (or the pseudogene TRBV3-2) with TRBJ2-7; no clear D. The length of the CDR3 is 12 residues. Trimming pared 2 bases from V and 1 base from J, leaving 3 bases between. Per the germline V gene, CDR1 is LGHDT and CDR2 is YNNKEL (reference sequence). In DNA form, the CDR3 reads TGTGCCAGCAGCCAATCTTCCTACGAGCAGTACTTC. It encodes CASSQSSYEQYF.

This clone has only a few counts. This rearrangement joins TRBV7-2 to TRBJ1-2; D gene uncertain. Trimming shortened V by 1 base and J by 9 bases, and 6 bases separated the two germline ends. The V gene's germline CDR1 is SGHTA and CDR2 FQGNSA. This CDR3 is built from 11 residues. This CDR3 reads CASSLGSRYTF. CDR3 nucleotides: TGTGCCAGCAGCTTAGGGTCCCGCTACACCTTC.

This clone was recorded a few times. The chain carries TRBV11-2 and TRBJ2-2; D gene ambiguous. The V gene lost 2 bases and the J gene lost 1 base, with 2 bases spanning the gap. Germline assignment: CDR1 SGHAT and CDR2 FQNNGV. The CDR3 runs 13 residues. The CDR3 DNA is TGTGCCAGCAGCTTACAGAACACCGGGGAGCTGTTTTTT. Translating it yields CASSLQNTGELFF.

The chain combines TRBV28 with TRBJ1-1; 7 positions agree with TRBD1. The junction had 14 bases not matched to a gene; V was cut back by 8 bases and J by 5 bases. The CDR3 spans 15 residues. Germline V gene lookup returns CDR1 MDHEN and CDR2 SYDVKM. DNA of the CDR3: TGTGCCAGCGAGGGACAGACCCGCGCAGGGACTGAAGCTTTCTTT. Translation: CASEGQTRAGTEAFF.

The chain links TRBV28 to TRBJ2-1, with 8 bases matching TRBD1. Losses at the gene ends were 5 bases for V and 9 bases for J; bases not matched to a gene: 9. Germline V gene lookup returns CDR1 MDHEN and CDR2 SYDVKM. The CDR3 consists of 14 residues. CDR3 sequence reads: CASSLDRVSAEQFF. CDR3 DNA sequence: TGTGCCAGCAGTCTGGACAGGGTTTCTGCTGAGCAGTTCTTC. Complete variable domain (other parts from reference TRBV28 and TRBJ2-1): DVKVTQSSRYLVKRTGEKVFLECVQDMDHENMFWYRQDPGLGLRLIYFSYDVKMKEKGDIPEGYSVSREKKERFSLILESASTNQTSMYLCASSLDRVSAEQFFGPGTRLTVL.

The chain combines TRBV6-2 or TRBV6-3 with TRBJ2-7, with TRBD1 identical over 7 bases. CDR1 is MNHEY, CDR2 SVGEGT, per germline. This CDR3 has 14 residues. Unmatched junction bases numbered 7, after V lost 4 bases and J lost 4 bases. CDR3 amino acids: CASSSDRLGYEQYF. The CDR3, as DNA: TGTGCCAGCAGTTCGGACAGGCTCGGTTACGAGCAGTACTTC.

V usage is TRBV30 and J usage is TRBJ1-5; D is ambiguous. The CDR3 runs to 12 residues. The germline V gene encodes CDR1 GTSNPN and CDR2 SVGIG (reference sequence). V was clipped by 0 bases and J by 7 bases, with 7 bases between them. The DNA for the CDR3 is TGTGCCTGGAGTGTCGGTTGGCAGCCCCAGCATTTT. Protein product: CAWSVGWQPQHF.

The V call is TRBV7-2, the J call TRBJ2-2; 10 nucleotides line up with TRBD1. The CDR3 extends over 16 amino acids. The germline V gene has CDR1 SGHTA and CDR2 FQGNSA. The J segment lost 5 bases and the V segment lost 6 bases, leaving 9 bases of the junction unmatched. The CDR3 here is CASRLTGGAGTGELFF. CDR3 in DNA: TGTGCCAGCAGATTGACAGGGGGCGCAGGGACCGGGGAGCTGTTTTTT.

This clone was recorded only once. J is TRBJ2-2 and V is TRBV3-1 (or the pseudogene TRBV3-2); TRBD2 matches 8 bases. This CDR3 is 15 amino acids long. The V segment lost 4 bases and the J segment 5 bases; nucleotides outside the gene matches: 6. Germline V gene data show CDR1 as LGHDT and CDR2 as YNNKEL (reference sequence). The CDR3 DNA reads as TGTGCCAGCAGCCGAGCGGGGGTGAGAACCGGGGAGCTGTTTTTT. This translates into CASSRAGVRTGELFF.

The chain has TRBV9 and TRBJ1-1, with unresolved D. This CDR3 is built from 13 residues. Looked up from germline, CDR1 is SGDLS and CDR2 is YYNGEE. The V end lost 4 bases, the J end lost 5 bases, and 12 bases lay between the germline ends. This chain's CDR3 is CASSPNSRTEAFF. The CDR3 DNA follows: TGTGCCAGCAGCCCAAACTCACGAACTGAAGCTTTCTTT.

There are a few counts of this clone. This chain uses TRBV5-1 with TRBJ2-7; weak D call: TRBD1 (6 bases). CDR1 and CDR2 from the germline V gene are SGHRS and YFSETQ. The CDR3 is made up of 16 amino acids. The V gene lost 0 bases and the J gene lost 0 bases, with 13 bases spanning the gap. As DNA, the CDR3 is TGCGCCAGCAGCTTGGCCCCTGACAGGAGCTCCTACGAGCAGTACTTC. It translates to CASSLAPDRSSYEQYF.